The rows below give T cell receptor beta chains drawn from one sample of a study of T and B cells in COVID-19 patients. One entry per CDR3 protein results from TCRdb running MiXCR on the multiplex PCR reads. The repertoire holds some 3,500 distinct CDR3 sequences, with approximately 30% as singletons. Sequencing was performed on blood. These receptors originate from a human donor with active COVID-19. The donor label of this sample is uncertain. The CDR3 runs from the conserved cysteine through the conserved F or W. The D gene is left open where the match is weak. Some rows mark clone size as missing; the rest say once, few, many or name a class of expanded clone.

J gene,clone size,V gene,D gene,CDR3 DNA,CDR3 protein
TRBJ2-2,medium-sized,TRBV19,-,TGTGCCAGTAGTCAACGCTCCGGGGAGCTGTTTTTT,CASSQRSGELFF
TRBJ1-2,-,TRBV7-9,-,TGTGCCAGCAGCTCGGACAGCACTCGAGGTGGCTACACCTTC,CASSSDSTRGGYTF
TRBJ2-1,-,TRBV10-2,TRBD2,TGCGCCAGCAGCGGGACTAGCGGATACAATGAGCAGTTCTTC,CASSGTSGYNEQFF
TRBJ2-2,few,TRBV18,-,TGTGCCAGCTCACCACCGGGTTCCACCGGGGAGCTGTTTTTT,CASSPPGSTGELFF
TRBJ2-3,few,TRBV12-3/TRBV12-4,-,TGTGCCAGCAGTTTAGCGCAGCCAGATACGCAGTATTTT,CASSLAQPDTQYF
TRBJ1-1,-,TRBV12-3/TRBV12-4,TRBD1,TGTGCCAGCAGGACCAGGGGGGGCACTGAAGCTTTCTTT,CASRTRGGTEAFF
TRBJ2-3,medium-sized,TRBV15,-,TGTGCCACTGGACAGCCGGAGGTGGCTAGTAGGGGTTGGACGCAGTATTTT,CATGQPEVASRGWTQYF
TRBJ1-5,medium-sized,TRBV6-9,-,TGTGCCCCCGTGAGGGGCTGGGATGGGCAGCCCCAGCATTTT,CAPVRGWDGQPQHF
TRBJ1-5,few,TRBV19,-,TGTGCCAGTAGTGACCGGGGCCCTTTCGGCAATCAGCCCCAGCATTTT,CASSDRGPFGNQPQHF
TRBJ1-2,medium-sized,TRBV19,TRBD1,TGTGCCAGTAGGTTTTCCGGGACAGGGGACTATGGCTACACCTTC,CASRFSGTGDYGYTF
TRBJ1-2,-,TRBV6-5,-,TGTGCCAGCAGTGGATCGGGCTATGGCTACACCTTC,CASSGSGYGYTF
TRBJ1-3,-,TRBV19,TRBD1,TGTGCCAGTAGAGGGACAGGGGGCGTCGGAGGAAACACCATATATTTT,CASRGTGGVGGNTIYF
TRBJ1-2,-,TRBV18,-,TGTGCCAGCTCACCGTCGGTCGTAGGCTGGGGGGGCTACACCTTC,CASSPSVVGWGGYTF
TRBJ2-1,few,TRBV5-5,TRBD2,TGTGCCAGCAGCTTGAATTTTATAAACCCCCATAGGGGACTAGCGGCCGGCAATGAGCAGTTCTTC,CASSLNFINPHRGLAAGNEQFF
TRBJ2-1,few,TRBV6-1,TRBD1,TGTGCCAGCAGTTCCGGGACAGGACCTTACAATGAGCAGTTCTTC,CASSSGTGPYNEQFF
TRBJ2-7,-,TRBV15,TRBD1,TGTGCCACCAGCAGAGATAAAACAGGGGGAACCTACGAGCAGTACTTC,CATSRDKTGGTYEQYF
TRBJ1-5,-,TRBV10-3,-,TGTGCCATCAGTGAGACGCTACCGGGACAAGCTAGCAATCAGCCCCAGCATTTT,CAISETLPGQASNQPQHF
TRBJ1-3,-,TRBV19,TRBD1,TGTGCCAGTAGTACCCAGGGGGCGCAAGGAAACACCATATATTTT,CASSTQGAQGNTIYF
TRBJ2-2,-,TRBV19,-,TGTGCCAGTACCCCCGGGGCCCTAGACACCGGGGAGCTGTTTTTT,CASTPGALDTGELFF
TRBJ2-5,-,TRBV6-1,-,TGTGCCAGCAGTGAAGCCCCCGGACGGGAGACCCAGTACTTC,CASSEAPGRETQYF
TRBJ2-1,medium-sized,TRBV29-1,-,TGCAGCGTTCGCGGACAGCCTGAGACCTACAATGAGCAGTTCTTC,CSVRGQPETYNEQFF
TRBJ1-1,-,TRBV4-2,TRBD1,TGTGCCAGCAGCCAAGGGAACCCGGGACAGAAGACCGGAATGAACACTGAAGCTTTCTTT,CASSQGNPGQKTGMNTEAFF
TRBJ1-2,few,TRBV5-6,-,TGTGCCAGCAGCTTGGTTGGGGACGGCTACACCTTC,CASSLVGDGYTF
TRBJ1-5,-,TRBV12-3/TRBV12-4,TRBD1,TGTGCCAACAGTCCTCAGGGGGCGAGCGATCAGCCCCAGCATTTT,CANSPQGASDQPQHF
TRBJ2-1,few,TRBV6-2/TRBV6-3,-,TGTGCCAGCACCCGCCCTAGGGACAATGAGCAGTTCTTC,CASTRPRDNEQFF
TRBJ1-2,-,TRBV6-5,-,TGTGCCAGCAGTTACTCTACAGACTATGGCTACACCTTC,CASSYSTDYGYTF
TRBJ1-1,medium-sized,TRBV29-1,TRBD1,TGCAGCGTACACAGGGGGCAAGGCACTGAAGCTTTCTTT,CSVHRGQGTEAFF
TRBJ1-1,few,TRBV6-5,TRBD1,TGTGCCAGCAGAGGCCAGGGGGACACTGAAGCTTTCTTT,CASRGQGDTEAFF
TRBJ1-2,few,TRBV19,TRBD1,TGTGCCAGTAGAGAACAGGGGGCCTCTGGCTACACCTTC,CASREQGASGYTF
TRBJ2-7,-,TRBV2,TRBD2,TGTGCCAGCAGCCCTCTAGCGGGGGACTCCTACGAGCAGTACTTC,CASSPLAGDSYEQYF
TRBJ1-2,medium-sized,TRBV12-3/TRBV12-4,-,TGTGCCAGCAGTCCTACGACTCGCGGTGGCGGCTACACCTTC,CASSPTTRGGGYTF
TRBJ1-1,-,TRBV18,-,TGTGCCAGCTCACCAGTCACCCGGAACACTGAAGCTTTCTTT,CASSPVTRNTEAFF